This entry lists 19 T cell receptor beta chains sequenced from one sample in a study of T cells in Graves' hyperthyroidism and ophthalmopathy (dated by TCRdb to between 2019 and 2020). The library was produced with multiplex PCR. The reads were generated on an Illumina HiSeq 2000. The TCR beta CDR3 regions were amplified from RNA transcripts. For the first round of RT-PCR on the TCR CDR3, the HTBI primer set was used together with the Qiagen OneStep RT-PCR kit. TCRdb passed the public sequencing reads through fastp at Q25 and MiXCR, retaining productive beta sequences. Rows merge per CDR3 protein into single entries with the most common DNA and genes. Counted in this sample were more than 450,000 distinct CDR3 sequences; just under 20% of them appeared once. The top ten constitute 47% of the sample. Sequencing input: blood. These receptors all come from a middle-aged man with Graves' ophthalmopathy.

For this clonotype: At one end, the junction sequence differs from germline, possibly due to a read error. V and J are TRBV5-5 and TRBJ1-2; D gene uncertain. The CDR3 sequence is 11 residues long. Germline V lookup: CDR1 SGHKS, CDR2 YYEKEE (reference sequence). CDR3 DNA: TGTGCCAGCAGCTTAGACTACAGTGACTCCTTC. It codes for CASSLDYSDSF.

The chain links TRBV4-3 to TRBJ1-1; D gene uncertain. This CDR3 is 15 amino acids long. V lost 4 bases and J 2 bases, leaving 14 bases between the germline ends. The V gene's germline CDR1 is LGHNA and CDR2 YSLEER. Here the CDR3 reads CASSLAWKTNTEAFF. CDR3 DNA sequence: TGCGCCAGCAGCCTCGCTTGGAAAACCAACACTGAAGCTTTCTTT.

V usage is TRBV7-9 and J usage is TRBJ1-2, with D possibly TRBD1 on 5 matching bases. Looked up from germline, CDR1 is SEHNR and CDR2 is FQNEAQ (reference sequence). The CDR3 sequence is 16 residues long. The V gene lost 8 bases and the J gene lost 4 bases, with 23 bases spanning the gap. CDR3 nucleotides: TGTGCCAGCGGGGCCATGGGTCGTACGACTTTCTATGGCTACACCTTC. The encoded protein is CASGAMGRTTFYGYTF.

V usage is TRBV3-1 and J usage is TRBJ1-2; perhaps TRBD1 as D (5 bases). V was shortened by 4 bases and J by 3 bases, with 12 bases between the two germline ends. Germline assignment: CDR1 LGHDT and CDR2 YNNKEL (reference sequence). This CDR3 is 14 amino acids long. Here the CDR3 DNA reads TGTGCCAGCAGCCCCACCGACAGATACTATGGCTACACCTTC. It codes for CASSPTDRYYGYTF.

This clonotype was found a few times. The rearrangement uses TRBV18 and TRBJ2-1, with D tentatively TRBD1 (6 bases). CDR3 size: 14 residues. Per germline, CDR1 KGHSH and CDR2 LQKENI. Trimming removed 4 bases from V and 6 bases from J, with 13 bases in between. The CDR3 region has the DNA TGTGCCAGCTCACTCAGGGGACGGGGCAATGAGCAGTTCTTC. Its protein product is CASSLRGRGNEQFF.

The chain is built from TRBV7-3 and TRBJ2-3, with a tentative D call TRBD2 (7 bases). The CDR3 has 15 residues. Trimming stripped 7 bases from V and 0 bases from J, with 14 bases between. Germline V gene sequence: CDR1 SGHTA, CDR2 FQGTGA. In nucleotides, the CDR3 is TGTGCCAGCACTATCGGGGGGCACAGCACAGATACGCAGTATTTT. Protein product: CASTIGGHSTDTQYF.

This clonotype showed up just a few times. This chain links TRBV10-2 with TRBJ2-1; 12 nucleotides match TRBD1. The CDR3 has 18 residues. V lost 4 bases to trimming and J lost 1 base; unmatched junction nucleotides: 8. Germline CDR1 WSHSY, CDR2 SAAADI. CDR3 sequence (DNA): TGCGCCAGCAGTGTGGCCGGGACAGGGGGCCATTCCTACAATGAGCAGTTCTTC. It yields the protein CASSVAGTGGHSYNEQFF.

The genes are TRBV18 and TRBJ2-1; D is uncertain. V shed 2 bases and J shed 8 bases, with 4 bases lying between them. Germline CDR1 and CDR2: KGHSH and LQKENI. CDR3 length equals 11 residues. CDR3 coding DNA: TGTGCCAGCTCACCAGATCATGAGCAGTTCTTC. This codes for CASSPDHEQFF. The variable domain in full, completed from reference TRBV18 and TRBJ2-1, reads NAGVMQNPRHLVRRRGQEARLRCSPMKGHSHVYWYRQLPEEGLKFMVYLQKENIIDESGMPKERFSAEFPKEGPSILRIQQVVRGDSAAYFCASSPDHEQFFGPGTRLTVL.

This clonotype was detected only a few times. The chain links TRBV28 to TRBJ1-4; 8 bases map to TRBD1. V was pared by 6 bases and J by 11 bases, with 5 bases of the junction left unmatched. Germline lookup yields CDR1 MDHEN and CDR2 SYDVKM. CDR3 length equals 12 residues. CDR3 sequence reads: CASRGQGHKLFF. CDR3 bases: TGTGCCAGCAGAGGACAGGGTCATAAACTGTTTTTT. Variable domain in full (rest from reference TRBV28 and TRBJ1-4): DVKVTQSSRYLVKRTGEKVFLECVQDMDHENMFWYRQDPGLGLRLIYFSYDVKMKEKGDIPEGYSVSREKKERFSLILESASTNQTSMYLCASRGQGHKLFFGSGTQLSVL.

The CDR3 is CASSFVIAGGPSGELFF. The CDR3 nucleotides read TGCGCCAGCAGCTTCGTTATAGCGGGGGGGCCGTCCGGGGAGCTGTTTTTT. This sequence joins TRBV5-1 and TRBJ2-2; 11 bases fit TRBD2. This CDR3 has 17 amino acids. Germline trimming cut 2 bases from V and 6 bases from J; bases unmatched to any gene: 9. Germline CDR1 and CDR2: SGHRS and YFSETQ.

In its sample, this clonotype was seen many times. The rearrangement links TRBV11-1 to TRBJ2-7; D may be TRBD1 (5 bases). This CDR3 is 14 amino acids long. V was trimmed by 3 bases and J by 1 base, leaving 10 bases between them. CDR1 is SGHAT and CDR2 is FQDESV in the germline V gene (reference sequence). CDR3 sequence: CASSFGAGSYEQYF. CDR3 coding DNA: TGTGCCAGCAGCTTTGGGGCTGGGTCCTACGAGCAGTACTTC. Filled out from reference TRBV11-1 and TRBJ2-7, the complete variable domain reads EAEVAQSPRYKITEKSQAVAFWCDPISGHATLYWYRQILGQGPELLVQFQDESVVDDSQLPKDRFSAERLKGVDSTLKIQPAELGDSAMYLCASSFGAGSYEQYFGPGTRLTVT.

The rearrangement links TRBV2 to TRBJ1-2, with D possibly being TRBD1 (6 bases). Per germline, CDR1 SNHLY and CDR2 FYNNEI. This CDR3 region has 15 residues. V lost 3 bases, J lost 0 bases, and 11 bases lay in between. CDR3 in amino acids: CASSDPTGANYGYTF. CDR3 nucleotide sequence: TGTGCCAGCAGTGACCCGACAGGAGCTAACTATGGCTACACCTTC.

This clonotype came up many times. CDR3 protein: CSARLQGHGETQYF. The CDR3 region has the DNA TGCAGTGCTAGACTACAGGGCCACGGAGAGACCCAGTACTTC. The rearrangement uses TRBV20-1 and TRBJ2-5; D possibly corresponds to TRBD1 (6 bases). The CDR3 has 14 amino acids. V lost 2 bases to trimming and J lost 4 bases, with 14 bases between them. Germline V gene data show CDR1 as DFQATT and CDR2 as SNEGSKA (reference sequence).

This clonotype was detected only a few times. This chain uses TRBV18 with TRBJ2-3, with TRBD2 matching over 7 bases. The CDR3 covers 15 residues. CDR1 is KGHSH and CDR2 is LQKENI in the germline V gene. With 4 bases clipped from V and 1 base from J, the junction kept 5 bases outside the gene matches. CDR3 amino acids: CASSLGGVRTDTQYF. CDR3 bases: TGTGCCAGCTCACTGGGAGGGGTCCGCACAGATACGCAGTATTTT.

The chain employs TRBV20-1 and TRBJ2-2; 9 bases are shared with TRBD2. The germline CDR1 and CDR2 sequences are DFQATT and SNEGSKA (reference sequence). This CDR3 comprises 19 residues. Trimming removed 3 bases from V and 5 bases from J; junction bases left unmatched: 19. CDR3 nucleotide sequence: TGCAGTGCTAGTAACGAAAAAGCGGGAGGCCTTCGAGGGACCGGGGAGCTGTTTTTT. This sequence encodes CSASNEKAGGLRGTGELFF.

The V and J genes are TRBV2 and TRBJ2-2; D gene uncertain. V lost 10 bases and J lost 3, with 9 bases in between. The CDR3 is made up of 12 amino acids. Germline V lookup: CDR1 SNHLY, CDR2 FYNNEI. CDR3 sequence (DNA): TGTGCCAACAGCCGGGACACCGGGGAGCTGTTTTTT. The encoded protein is CANSRDTGELFF.

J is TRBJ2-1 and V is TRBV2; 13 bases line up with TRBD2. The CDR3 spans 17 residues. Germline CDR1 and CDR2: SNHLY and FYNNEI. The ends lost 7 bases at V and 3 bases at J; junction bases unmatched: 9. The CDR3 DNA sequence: TGTGCCAGCAACGGACTAGCGGGAGTGGGCCTCTACAATGAGCAGTTCTTC. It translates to CASNGLAGVGLYNEQFF.

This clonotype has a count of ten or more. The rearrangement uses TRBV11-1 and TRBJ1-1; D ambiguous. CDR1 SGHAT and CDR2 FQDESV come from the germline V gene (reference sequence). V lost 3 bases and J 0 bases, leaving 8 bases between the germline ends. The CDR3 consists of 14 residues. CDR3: CASSFYTVNTEAFF. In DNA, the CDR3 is TGTGCCAGCAGCTTCTATACCGTGAACACTGAAGCTTTCTTT.

CDR3: CASSLAGGPSTQYF. CDR3 nucleotide sequence: TGTGCCAGCAGTTTAGCGGGAGGGCCGTCTACGCAGTATTTT. The chain joins TRBV7-3 to TRBJ2-3, with 11 bases fitting TRBD2. The ends lost 6 bases at V and 8 bases at J; junction bases unmatched: 7. This CDR3 has 14 residues. Germline assignment: CDR1 SGHTA and CDR2 FQGTGA.